This record concerns one TCR beta chain sequence. This sample was included in a study of blood T cell repertoires in COVID-19. Study background: Both acute and convalescent COVID-19 samples were obtained from the United States, Italy and Spain.

Germline V gene sequence: CDR1 MNHEY, CDR2 SVGAGI. This CDR3 has 16 amino acids. Trimming took off 1 base at V and 8 bases at J, with 17 bases between the two ends. Original methodology: By means of reference gene primer amplification, nucleated cell counts were estimated. Profiled with immunoSEQ multiplex PCR; TCRdb holds only in-frame clones, not every one. V and J calls and clone size are those listed in that table; D and trimming were worked out from the DNA. The sample includes about 75,000 clones, 65% to 90% seen only once; the top ten take about 20%. The rearrangement joins TRBV6-5 to TRBJ2-2, with a possible D match to TRBD1 (5 bases). The sample consisted of peripheral blood. The source of this sequence is a woman in her forties or fifties with acute or convalescent COVID-19. CDR3 region: CASSYLMVGLVGELFF. CDR3 DNA: TGTGCCAGCAGTTACTTGATGGTGGGGCTGGTAGGGGAGCTGTTTTTT.